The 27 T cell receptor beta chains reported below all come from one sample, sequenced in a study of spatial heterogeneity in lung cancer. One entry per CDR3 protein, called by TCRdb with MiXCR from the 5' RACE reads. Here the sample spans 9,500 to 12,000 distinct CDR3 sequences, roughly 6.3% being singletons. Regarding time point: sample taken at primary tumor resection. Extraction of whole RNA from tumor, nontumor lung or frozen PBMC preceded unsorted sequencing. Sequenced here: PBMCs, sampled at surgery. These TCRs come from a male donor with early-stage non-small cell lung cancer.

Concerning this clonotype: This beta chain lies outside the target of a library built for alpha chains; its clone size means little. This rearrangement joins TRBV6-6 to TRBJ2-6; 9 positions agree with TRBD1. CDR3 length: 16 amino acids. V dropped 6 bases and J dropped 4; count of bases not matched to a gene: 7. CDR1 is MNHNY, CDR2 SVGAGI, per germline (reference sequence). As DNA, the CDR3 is TGTGCCAGCAGGAAACAGGGGGCGGAAGGGGCCAACGTCCTGACTTTC. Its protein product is CASRKQGAEGANVLTF.

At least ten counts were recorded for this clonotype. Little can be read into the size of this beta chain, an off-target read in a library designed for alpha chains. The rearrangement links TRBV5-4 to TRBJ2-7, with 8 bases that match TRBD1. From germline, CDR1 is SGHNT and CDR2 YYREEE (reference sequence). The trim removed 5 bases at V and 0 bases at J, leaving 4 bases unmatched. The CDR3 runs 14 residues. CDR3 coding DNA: TGTGCCAGCAGTTCCGGGACAGGCTCCTACGAGCAGTACTTC. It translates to CASSSGTGSYEQYF.

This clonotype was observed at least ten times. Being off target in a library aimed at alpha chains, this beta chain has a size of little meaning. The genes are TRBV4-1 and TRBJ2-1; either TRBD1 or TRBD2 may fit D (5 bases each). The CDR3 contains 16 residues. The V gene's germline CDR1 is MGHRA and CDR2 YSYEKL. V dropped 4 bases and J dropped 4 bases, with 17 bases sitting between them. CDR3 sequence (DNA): TGCGCCAGCAGCCCAACCGGGACGGAGCCGTACAATGAGCAGTTCTTC. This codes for CASSPTGTEPYNEQFF.

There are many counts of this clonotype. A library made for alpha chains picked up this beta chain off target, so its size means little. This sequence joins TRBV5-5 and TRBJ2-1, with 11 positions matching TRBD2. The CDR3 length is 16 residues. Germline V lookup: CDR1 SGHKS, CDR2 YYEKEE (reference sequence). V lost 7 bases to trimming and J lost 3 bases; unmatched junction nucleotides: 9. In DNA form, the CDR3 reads TGTGCCAGCGGAGCCGGGACTAGCGGCATCTACAATGAGCAGTTCTTC. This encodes CASGAGTSGIYNEQFF.

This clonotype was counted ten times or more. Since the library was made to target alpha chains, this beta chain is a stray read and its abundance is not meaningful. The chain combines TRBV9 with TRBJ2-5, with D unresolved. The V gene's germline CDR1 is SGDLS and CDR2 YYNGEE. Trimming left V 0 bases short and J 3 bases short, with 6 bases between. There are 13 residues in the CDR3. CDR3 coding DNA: TGTGCCAGCAGCGTAGCGTGGGAAGAGACCCAGTACTTC. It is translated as CASSVAWEETQYF.

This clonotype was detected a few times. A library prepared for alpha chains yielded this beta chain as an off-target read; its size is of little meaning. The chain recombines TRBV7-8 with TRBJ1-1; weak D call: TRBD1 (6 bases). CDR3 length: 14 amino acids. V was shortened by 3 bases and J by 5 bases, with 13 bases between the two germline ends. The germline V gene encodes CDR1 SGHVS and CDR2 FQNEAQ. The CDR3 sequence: CASSLALRGTEAFF. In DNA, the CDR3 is TGTGCCAGCAGCTTGGCTCTCAGGGGAACTGAAGCTTTCTTT.

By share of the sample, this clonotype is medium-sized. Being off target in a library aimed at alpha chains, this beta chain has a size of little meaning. As DNA, the CDR3 is TGCGCCAGCAGCCTATCGACCGACCCAAGGGATACGCAGTATTTT. Residues: CASSLSTDPRDTQYF. The chain links TRBV5-1 to TRBJ2-3, with D unclear. Germline values: CDR1 SGHRS, CDR2 YFSETQ. Trimming stripped 4 bases from V and 6 bases from J, with 18 bases between. This CDR3 has 15 residues.

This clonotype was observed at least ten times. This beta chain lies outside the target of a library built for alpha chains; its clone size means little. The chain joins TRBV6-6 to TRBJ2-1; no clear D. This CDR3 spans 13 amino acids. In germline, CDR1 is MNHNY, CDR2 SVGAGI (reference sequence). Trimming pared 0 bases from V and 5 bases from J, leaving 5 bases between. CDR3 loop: CASSYSKDNEQFF. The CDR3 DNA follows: TGTGCCAGCAGTTACTCGAAAGACAATGAGCAGTTCTTC.

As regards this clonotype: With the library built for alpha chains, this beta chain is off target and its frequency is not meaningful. CDR3 amino acids: CASSHHRGGLGQPQHF. In DNA form, the CDR3 reads TGTGCCAGCAGTCACCACAGGGGGGGATTGGGTCAGCCCCAGCATTTT. The V and J genes are TRBV28 and TRBJ1-5, with TRBD1 matching over 8 bases. The CDR3 runs 16 residues. V lost 5 bases, J lost 6 bases, and 12 bases stayed unmatched. Germline V gives CDR1 MDHEN, CDR2 SYDVKM.

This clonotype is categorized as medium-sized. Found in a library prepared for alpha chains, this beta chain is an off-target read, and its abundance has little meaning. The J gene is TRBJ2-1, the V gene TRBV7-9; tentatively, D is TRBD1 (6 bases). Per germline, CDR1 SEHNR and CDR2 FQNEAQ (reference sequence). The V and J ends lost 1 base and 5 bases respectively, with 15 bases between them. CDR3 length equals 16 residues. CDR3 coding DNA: TGTGCCAGCAGCTTAGGGACAGACCCATCAAACAATGAGCAGTTCTTC. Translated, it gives CASSLGTDPSNNEQFF.

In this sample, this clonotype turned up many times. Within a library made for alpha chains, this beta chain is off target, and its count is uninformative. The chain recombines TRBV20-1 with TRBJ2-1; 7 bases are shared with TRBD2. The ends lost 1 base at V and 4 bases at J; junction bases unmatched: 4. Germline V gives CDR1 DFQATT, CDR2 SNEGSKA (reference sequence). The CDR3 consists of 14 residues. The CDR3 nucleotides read TGCAGTGCTAGAGCGGGGGGAGGTTACAATGAGCAGTTCTTC. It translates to CSARAGGGYNEQFF.

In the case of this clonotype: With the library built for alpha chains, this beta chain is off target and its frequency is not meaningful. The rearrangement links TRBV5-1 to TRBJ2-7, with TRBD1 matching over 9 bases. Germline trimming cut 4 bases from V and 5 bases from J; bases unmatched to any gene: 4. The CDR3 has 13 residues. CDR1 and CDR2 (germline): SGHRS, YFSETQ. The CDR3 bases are TGCGCCAGCAGCCGACAGGGGGTCAACGAGCAGTACTTC. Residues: CASSRQGVNEQYF.

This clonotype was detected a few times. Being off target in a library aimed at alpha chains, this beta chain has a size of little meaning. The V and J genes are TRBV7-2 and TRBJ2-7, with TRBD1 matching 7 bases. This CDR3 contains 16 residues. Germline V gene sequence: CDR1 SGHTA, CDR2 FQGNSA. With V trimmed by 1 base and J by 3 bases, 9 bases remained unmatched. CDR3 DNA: TGTGCCAGCAGCTTAGGAGCGACAGGGAGATACTACGAGCAGTACTTC. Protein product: CASSLGATGRYYEQYF.

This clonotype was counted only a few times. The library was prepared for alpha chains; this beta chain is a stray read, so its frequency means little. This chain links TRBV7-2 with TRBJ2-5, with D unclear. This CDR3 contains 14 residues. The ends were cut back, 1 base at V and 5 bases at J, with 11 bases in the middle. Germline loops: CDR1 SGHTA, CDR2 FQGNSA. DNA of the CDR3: TGTGCCAGCAGCTTAGGAGGCGCTTCGGAGACCCAGTACTTC. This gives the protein CASSLGGASETQYF.

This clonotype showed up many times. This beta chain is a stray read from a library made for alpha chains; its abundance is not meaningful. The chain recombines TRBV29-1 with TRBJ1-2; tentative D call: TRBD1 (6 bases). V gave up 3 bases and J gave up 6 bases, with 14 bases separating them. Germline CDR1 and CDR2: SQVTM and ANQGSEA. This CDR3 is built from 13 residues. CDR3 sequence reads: CSVDWGRGDGYTF. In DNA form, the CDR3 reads TGCAGCGTTGATTGGGGGCGGGGTGATGGCTACACCTTC.

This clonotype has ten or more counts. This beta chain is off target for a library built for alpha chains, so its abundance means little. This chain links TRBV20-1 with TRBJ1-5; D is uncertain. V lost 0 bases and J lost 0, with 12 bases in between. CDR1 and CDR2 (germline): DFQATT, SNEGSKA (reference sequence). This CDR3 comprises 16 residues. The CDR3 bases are TGCAGTGCTAGAGATATCCAGAGCTCTAGCAATCAGCCCCAGCATTTT. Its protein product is CSARDIQSSSNQPQHF.

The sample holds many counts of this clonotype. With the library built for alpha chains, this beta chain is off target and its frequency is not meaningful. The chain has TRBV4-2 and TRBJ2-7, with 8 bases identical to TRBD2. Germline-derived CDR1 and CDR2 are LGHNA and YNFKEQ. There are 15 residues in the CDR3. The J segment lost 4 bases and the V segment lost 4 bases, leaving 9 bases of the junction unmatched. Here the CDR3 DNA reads TGTGCCAGCAGCCCTCAGCGGGAGATGGGATACGAGCAGTACTTC. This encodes CASSPQREMGYEQYF.

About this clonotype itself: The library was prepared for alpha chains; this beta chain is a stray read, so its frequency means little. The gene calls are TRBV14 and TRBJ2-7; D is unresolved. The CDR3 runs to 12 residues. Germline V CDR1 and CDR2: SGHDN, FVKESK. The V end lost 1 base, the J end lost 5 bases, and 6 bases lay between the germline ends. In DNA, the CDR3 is TGTGCCAGCAGCCAAGTAGGGAACGAGCAGTACTTC. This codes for CASSQVGNEQYF.

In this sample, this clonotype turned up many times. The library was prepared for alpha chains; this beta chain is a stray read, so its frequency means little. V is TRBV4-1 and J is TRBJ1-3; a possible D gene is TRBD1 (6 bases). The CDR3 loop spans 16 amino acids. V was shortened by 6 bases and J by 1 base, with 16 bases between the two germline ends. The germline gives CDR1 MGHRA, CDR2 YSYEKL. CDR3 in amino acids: CASSPDRTGSGNTIYF. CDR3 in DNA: TGCGCCAGCAGTCCCGACAGGACTGGGTCTGGAAACACCATATATTTT.

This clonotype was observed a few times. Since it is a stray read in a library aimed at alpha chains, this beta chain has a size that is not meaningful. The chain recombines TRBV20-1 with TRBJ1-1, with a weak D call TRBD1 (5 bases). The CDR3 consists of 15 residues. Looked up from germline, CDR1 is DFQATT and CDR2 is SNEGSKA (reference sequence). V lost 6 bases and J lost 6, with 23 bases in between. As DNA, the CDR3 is TGCAGTGCCCCCCGCGGCGGACAACTCGATGCTGAAGCTTTCTTT. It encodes CSAPRGGQLDAEAFF.

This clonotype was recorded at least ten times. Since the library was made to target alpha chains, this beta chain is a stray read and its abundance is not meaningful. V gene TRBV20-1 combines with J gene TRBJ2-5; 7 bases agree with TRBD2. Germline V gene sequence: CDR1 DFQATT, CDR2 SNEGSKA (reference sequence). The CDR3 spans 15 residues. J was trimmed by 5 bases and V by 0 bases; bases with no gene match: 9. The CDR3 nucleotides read TGCAGTGCTAGAGATACGGGACTACCTTCTGAGACCCAGTACTTC. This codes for CSARDTGLPSETQYF.

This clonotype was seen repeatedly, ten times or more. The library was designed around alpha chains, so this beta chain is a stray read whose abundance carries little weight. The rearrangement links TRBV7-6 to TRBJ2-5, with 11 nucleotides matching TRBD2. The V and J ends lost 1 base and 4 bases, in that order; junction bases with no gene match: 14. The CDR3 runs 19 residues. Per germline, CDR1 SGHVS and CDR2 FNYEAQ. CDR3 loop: CASSLVGPSGGPGGETQYF. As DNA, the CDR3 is TGTGCCAGCAGCTTAGTTGGGCCTAGCGGGGGGCCAGGGGGAGAGACCCAGTACTTC.

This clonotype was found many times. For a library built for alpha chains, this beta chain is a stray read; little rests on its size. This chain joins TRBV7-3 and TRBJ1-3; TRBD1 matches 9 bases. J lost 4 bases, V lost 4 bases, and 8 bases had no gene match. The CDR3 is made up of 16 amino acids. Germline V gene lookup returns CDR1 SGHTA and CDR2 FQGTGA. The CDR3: CASSCTWDRAGNTIYF. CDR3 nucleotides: TGTGCCAGCAGCTGCACCTGGGACAGGGCCGGAAACACCATATATTTT.

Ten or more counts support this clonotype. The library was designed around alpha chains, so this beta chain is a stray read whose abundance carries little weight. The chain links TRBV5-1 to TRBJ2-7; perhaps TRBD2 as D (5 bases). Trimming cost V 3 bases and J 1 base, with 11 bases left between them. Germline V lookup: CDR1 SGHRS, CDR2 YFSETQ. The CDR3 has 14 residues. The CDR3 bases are TGCGCCAGCAGCTATCTGGAGGAGTCCTACGAGCAGTACTTC. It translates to CASSYLEESYEQYF.

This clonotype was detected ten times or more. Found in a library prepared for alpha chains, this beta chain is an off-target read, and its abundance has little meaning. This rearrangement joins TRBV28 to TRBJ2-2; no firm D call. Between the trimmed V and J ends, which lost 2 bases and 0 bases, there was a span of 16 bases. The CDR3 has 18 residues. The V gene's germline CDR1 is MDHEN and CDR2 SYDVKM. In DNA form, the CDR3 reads TGTGCCAGCAGTTTACGGATGGGCAGCGCTTCGAACACCGGGGAGCTGTTTTTT. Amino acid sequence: CASSLRMGSASNTGELFF. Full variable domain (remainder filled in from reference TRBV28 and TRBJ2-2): DVKVTQSSRYLVKRTGEKVFLECVQDMDHENMFWYRQDPGLGLRLIYFSYDVKMKEKGDIPEGYSVSREKKERFSLILESASTNQTSMYLCASSLRMGSASNTGELFFGEGSRLTVL.

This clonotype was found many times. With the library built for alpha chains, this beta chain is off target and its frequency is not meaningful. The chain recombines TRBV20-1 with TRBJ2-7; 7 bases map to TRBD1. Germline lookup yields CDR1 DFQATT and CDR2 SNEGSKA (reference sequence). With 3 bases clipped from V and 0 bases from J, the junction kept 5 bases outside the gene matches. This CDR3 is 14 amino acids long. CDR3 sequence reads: CSASKGANSYEQYF. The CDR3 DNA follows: TGCAGTGCTAGTAAGGGGGCCAACTCCTACGAGCAGTACTTC.

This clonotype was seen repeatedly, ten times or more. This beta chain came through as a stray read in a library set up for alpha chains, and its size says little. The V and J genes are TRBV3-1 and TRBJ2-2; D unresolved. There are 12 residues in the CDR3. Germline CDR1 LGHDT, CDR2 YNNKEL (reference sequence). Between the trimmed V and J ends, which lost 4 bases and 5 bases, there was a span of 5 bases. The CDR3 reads CASSPRTGELFF. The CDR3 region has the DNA TGTGCCAGCAGCCCCCGGACCGGGGAGCTGTTTTTT.